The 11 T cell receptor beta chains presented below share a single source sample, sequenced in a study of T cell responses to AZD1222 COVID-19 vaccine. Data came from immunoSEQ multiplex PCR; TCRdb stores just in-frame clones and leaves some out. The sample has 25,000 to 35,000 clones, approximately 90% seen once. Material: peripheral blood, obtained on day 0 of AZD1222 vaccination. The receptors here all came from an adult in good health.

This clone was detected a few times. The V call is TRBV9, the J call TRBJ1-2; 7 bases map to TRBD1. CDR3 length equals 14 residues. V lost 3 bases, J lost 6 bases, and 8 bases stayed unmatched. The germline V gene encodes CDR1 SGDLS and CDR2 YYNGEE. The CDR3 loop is CASSAKTGLNGYTF. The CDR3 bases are TGTGCCAGCAGCGCTAAGACAGGGCTCAATGGCTACACCTTC.

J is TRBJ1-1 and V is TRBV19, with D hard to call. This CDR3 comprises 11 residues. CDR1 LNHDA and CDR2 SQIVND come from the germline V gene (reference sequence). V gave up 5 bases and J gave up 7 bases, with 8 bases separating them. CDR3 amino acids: CASSGGLEAFF. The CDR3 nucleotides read TGTGCCAGTAGTGGAGGGCTTGAAGCTTTCTTT.

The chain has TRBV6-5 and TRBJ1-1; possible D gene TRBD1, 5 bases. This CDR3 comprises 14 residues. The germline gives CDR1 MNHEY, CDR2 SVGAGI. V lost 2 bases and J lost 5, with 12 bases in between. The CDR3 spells CASSYGSGVTEAFF. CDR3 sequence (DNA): TGTGCCAGCAGTTACGGGTCGGGGGTTACTGAAGCTTTCTTT.

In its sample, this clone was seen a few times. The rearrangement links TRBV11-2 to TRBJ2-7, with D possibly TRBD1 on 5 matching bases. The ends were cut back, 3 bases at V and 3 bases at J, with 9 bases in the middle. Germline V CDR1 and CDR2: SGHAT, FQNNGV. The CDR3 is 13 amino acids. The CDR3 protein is CASSLGPHYEQYF. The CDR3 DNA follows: TGTGCCAGCAGCTTGGGGCCCCACTACGAGCAGTACTTC.

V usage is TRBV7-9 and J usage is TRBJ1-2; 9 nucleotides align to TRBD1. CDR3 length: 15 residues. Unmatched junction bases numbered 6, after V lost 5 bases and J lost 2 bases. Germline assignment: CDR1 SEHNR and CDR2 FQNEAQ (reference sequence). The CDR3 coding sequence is TGTGCCAGCAGCAACCCAGGACAGGGGAACTATGGCTACACCTTC. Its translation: CASSNPGQGNYGYTF.

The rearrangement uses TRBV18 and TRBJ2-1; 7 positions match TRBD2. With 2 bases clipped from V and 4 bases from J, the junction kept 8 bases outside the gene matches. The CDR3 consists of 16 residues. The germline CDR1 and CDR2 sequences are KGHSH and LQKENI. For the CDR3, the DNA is TGTGCCAGCTCACCAGGACGGGGGGAGAAGTACAATGAGCAGTTCTTC. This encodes CASSPGRGEKYNEQFF.

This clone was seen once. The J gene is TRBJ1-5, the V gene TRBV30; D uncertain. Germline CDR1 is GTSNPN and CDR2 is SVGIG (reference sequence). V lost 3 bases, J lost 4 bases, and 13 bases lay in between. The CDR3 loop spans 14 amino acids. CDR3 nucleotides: TGTGCCTGGAGCGGTGGGGTAGGGAATCAGCCCCAGCATTTT. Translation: CAWSGGVGNQPQHF. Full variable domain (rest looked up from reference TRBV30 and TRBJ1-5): SQTIHQWPATLVQPVGSPLSLECTVEGTSNPNLYWYRQAAGRGLQLLFYSVGIGQISSEVPQNLSASRPQDRQFILSSKKLLLSDSGFYLCAWSGGVGNQPQHFGDGTRLSIL.

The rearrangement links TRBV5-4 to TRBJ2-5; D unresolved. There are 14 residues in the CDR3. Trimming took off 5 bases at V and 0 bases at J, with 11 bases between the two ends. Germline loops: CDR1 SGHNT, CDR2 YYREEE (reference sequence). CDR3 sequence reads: CASSPTANQETQYF. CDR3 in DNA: TGTGCCAGCAGTCCTACAGCAAACCAAGAGACCCAGTACTTC.

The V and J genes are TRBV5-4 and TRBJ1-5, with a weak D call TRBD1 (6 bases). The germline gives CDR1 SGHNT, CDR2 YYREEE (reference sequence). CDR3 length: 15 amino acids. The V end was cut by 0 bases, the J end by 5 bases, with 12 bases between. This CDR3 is CASSLEPQGDQPQHF. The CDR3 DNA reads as TGTGCCAGCAGCTTGGAACCACAGGGCGATCAGCCCCAGCATTTT. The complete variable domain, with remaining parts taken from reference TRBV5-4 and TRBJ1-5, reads ETGVTQSPTHLIKTRGQQVTLRCSSQSGHNTVSWYQQALGQGPQFIFQYYREEENGRGNFPPRFSGLQFPNYSSELNVNALELDDSALYLCASSLEPQGDQPQHFGDGTRLSIL.

The CDR3 DNA follows: TGTGCCAGCAGCTGGACAGGGGGAGGAACCAAAAACATTCAGTACTTC. Amino acids: CASSWTGGGTKNIQYF. The rearrangement joins TRBV7-2 to TRBJ2-4, with 10 positions matching TRBD1. This CDR3 comprises 16 residues. Germline CDR1 SGHTA, CDR2 FQGNSA. Losses at the gene ends were 4 bases for V and 2 bases for J; bases not matched to a gene: 5. Combining the CDR3 with reference TRBV7-2 and TRBJ2-4 gives the whole variable domain GAGVSQSPSNKVTEKGKDVELRCDPISGHTALYWYRQSLGQGLEFLIYFQGNSAPDKSGLPSDRFSAERTGGSVSTLTIQRTQQEDSAVYLCASSWTGGGTKNIQYFGAGTRLSVL.

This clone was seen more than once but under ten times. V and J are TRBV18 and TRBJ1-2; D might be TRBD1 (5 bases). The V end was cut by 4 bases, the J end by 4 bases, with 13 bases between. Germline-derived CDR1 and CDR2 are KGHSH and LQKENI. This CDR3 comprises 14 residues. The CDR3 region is CASSLPTETYGYTF. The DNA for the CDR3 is TGTGCCAGCTCACTTCCGACAGAGACCTATGGCTACACCTTC. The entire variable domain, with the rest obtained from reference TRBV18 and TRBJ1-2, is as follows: NAGVMQNPRHLVRRRGQEARLRCSPMKGHSHVYWYRQLPEEGLKFMVYLQKENIIDESGMPKERFSAEFPKEGPSILRIQQVVRGDSAAYFCASSLPTETYGYTFGSGTRLTVV.